These T cell receptor beta chains were read from a single sample in a study of patients and donors after allogeneic stem cell transplantation. TCRdb ran MiXCR on the RT-PCR reads and lists one entry per CDR3 protein. The sample lists some 960,000 distinct CDR3 sequences, roughly 18% occurring once. Sequencing used blood, either unsorted or a sorted T cell fraction (not recorded which). The receptors stem from a human donor who was either an allogeneic HSCT recipient or a stem cell or donor lymphocyte infusion donor (not recorded which). It is not recorded whose cells these are; they may come from a transplant donor. CDR3s include the opening cysteine and the closing phenylalanine or tryptophan. The order of the fields is J gene, clone size, V gene, D gene, CDR3 protein, CDR3 DNA. A D gene is named only where the DNA matches it firmly. Expanded clones are given a class, and other clones once, few, many or no size at all.

TRBJ2-5	few	TRBV11-2	-	CASSLDKGMPETQYF	TGTGCCAGCAGCTTAGATAAGGGTATGCCAGAGACCCAGTACTTC
TRBJ1-1	-	TRBV11-2	TRBD1	CASSRDSVTEAFF	TGTGCCAGCAGCCGGGACAGCGTTACTGAAGCTTTCTTT
TRBJ2-7	many	TRBV12-3/TRBV12-4	TRBD2	CASRISGRYEQYF	TGTGCCAGCAGGATCAGCGGGAGATACGAGCAGTACTTC
TRBJ2-7	-	TRBV3-1	TRBD2	CASSHRGGGYEQYF	TGTGCCAGCAGCCATCGGGGGGGCGGATACGAGCAGTACTTC
TRBJ1-1	-	TRBV6-1	-	CASRTGTPTEAFF	TGTGCCAGCAGGACCGGGACACCCACTGAAGCTTTCTTT
TRBJ1-5	-	TRBV12-3/TRBV12-4	-	CASSSSDGGNQPQHF	TGTGCCAGCAGTTCCTCGGACGGCGGCAATCAGCCCCAGCATTTT
TRBJ1-5	few	TRBV5-6	-	CASSLRGLNNQPQHF	TGTGCCAGCAGCTTGCGGGGATTGAACAATCAGCCCCAGCATTTT
TRBJ2-5	-	TRBV12-3/TRBV12-4	TRBD2	CASRALAGGQETQYF	TGTGCCAGCAGGGCACTAGCGGGGGGACAAGAGACCCAGTACTTC
TRBJ2-4	-	TRBV15	-	CATSRDHPGTSRDEAKNIQYF	TGTGCCACCAGCAGAGACCATCCCGGGACAAGCCGAGATGAAGCCAAAAACATTCAGTACTTC
TRBJ1-1	-	TRBV6-1	-	CASRRPGVNTEAFF	TGTGCCAGCAGGAGACCGGGGGTGAACACTGAAGCTTTCTTT
TRBJ2-3	few	TRBV9	TRBD2	CASARTSGRQSADTQYF	TGTGCCAGCGCACGGACTAGCGGGAGACAGTCAGCAGATACGCAGTATTTT
TRBJ2-2	-	TRBV7-2	TRBD2	CASSLVAASGGAGELFF	TGTGCCAGCAGCTTAGTTGCCGCTAGCGGGGGGGCCGGGGAGCTGTTTTTT
TRBJ2-4	-	TRBV6-5	-	CASSSFGLNDRAKNIQYF	TGTGCCAGCAGTTCCTTCGGACTAAACGATAGAGCCAAAAACATTCAGTACTTC
TRBJ2-7	few	TRBV10-3	TRBD2	CAISYGTSGQGWQYF	TGTGCCATCAGTTACGGGACTAGCGGCCAGGGGTGGCAGTACTTC
TRBJ1-3	few	TRBV5-1	-	CASSLSVTGNTIYF	TGCGCCAGCAGCTTGTCCGTGACTGGAAACACCATATATTTT
TRBJ1-2	many	TRBV12-3/TRBV12-4	-	CASRTPSRAGASGYTF	TGTGCCAGCAGAACCCCTTCGAGGGCAGGGGCTTCCGGCTACACCTTC
TRBJ2-3	-	TRBV29-1	TRBD2	CSAEGAGVTDTQYF	TGCAGCGCCGAAGGAGCGGGAGTGACAGATACGCAGTATTTT
TRBJ2-1	few	TRBV29-1	-	CSALNWGNFYNEQFF	TGCAGCGCTTTGAACTGGGGTAATTTTTACAATGAGCAGTTCTTC
TRBJ2-1	-	TRBV30	-	CAWSVRLSYNEQFF	TGTGCCTGGAGTGTAAGGCTCTCCTACAATGAGCAGTTCTTC
TRBJ2-7	-	TRBV20-1	TRBD2	CSASRASGKSSYEQYF	TGCAGTGCTAGTCGGGCTAGCGGGAAGAGCTCCTACGAGCAGTACTTC
TRBJ1-3	-	TRBV29-1	-	CSVTGYGNTIYF	TGCAGCGTCACAGGTTACGGAAACACCATATATTTT
TRBJ2-4	-	TRBV11-2	-	CASSLATPDIQYF	TGTGCCAGCAGCTTAGCTACCCCAGACATTCAGTACTTC
TRBJ2-1	-	TRBV28	TRBD1	CASSFLPDRGFGNEQFF	TGTGCCAGCAGTTTCCTACCGGACAGGGGTTTCGGCAATGAGCAGTTCTTC
TRBJ1-1	-	TRBV5-1	-	CASSLAITTGNTEAFF	TGCGCCAGCAGCTTGGCGATAACGACAGGGAACACTGAAGCTTTCTTT
TRBJ2-1	few	TRBV20-1	TRBD2	CSAEIAGGPNEQFF	TGCAGTGCAGAGATAGCGGGAGGGCCCAATGAGCAGTTCTTC
TRBJ1-2	few	TRBV5-6	-	CASSSTPTVNYGYTF	TGTGCCAGCAGCTCGACCCCGACAGTTAACTATGGCTACACCTTC
TRBJ1-1	few	TRBV6-5	-	CASSYGVTEAFF	TGTGCCAGCAGTTATGGAGTAACTGAAGCTTTCTTT
TRBJ2-6	-	TRBV30	-	CASRLGRISGANVLTF	TGTGCCTCCCGCCTGGGACGGATCTCTGGGGCCAACGTCCTGACTTTC
TRBJ2-7	-	TRBV20-1	-	CSAGQMDEQYF	TGCAGTGCTGGTCAGATGGACGAGCAGTACTTC
TRBJ2-2	few	TRBV7-8	TRBD2	CASSVTSGGAGTGELFF	TGTGCCAGCAGCGTCACTAGCGGGGGGGCCGGGACCGGGGAGCTGTTTTTT
TRBJ2-7	few	TRBV6-5	-	CASSYEENHYEQYF	TGTGCCAGCAGTTACGAAGAGAACCACTACGAGCAGTACTTC
TRBJ2-5	few	TRBV4-3	-	CASSQALTGGETQYF	TGCGCCAGCAGCCAAGCCCTAACAGGAGGGGAGACCCAGTACTTC
TRBJ1-2	-	TRBV29-1	-	CSVEENYGYTF	TGCAGCGTTGAGGAAAATTATGGCTACACCTTC
TRBJ2-4	few	TRBV29-1	-	CSVEDRRLAKNIQYF	TGCAGCGTTGAAGATCGCAGGTTGGCCAAAAACATTCAGTACTTC
TRBJ1-2	few	TRBV20-1	TRBD1	CSALTGRESGGYTF	TGCAGTGCGCTGACAGGGAGGGAATCGGGTGGCTACACCTTC
TRBJ2-1	few	TRBV10-3	-	CATTDARDEQFF	TGTGCCACCACGGACGCCCGGGATGAGCAGTTCTTC
TRBJ2-1	-	TRBV24-1	-	CATSDDRTYNEQFF	TGTGCCACCAGTGATGACAGGACCTACAATGAGCAGTTCTTC
TRBJ2-7	-	TRBV5-5	TRBD1	CASTRGTGLSYEQYF	TGTGCCAGCACCCGGGGGACAGGCCTCTCCTACGAGCAGTACTTC
TRBJ2-1	-	TRBV5-1	-	CASSEESGLGSHEQFF	TGCGCCAGCAGCGAAGAGAGCGGACTTGGGTCGCATGAGCAGTTCTTC
TRBJ2-2	few	TRBV4-3	TRBD2	CASRLAGDLNTGELFF	TGCGCCAGCAGACTAGCGGGGGACCTAAACACCGGGGAGCTGTTTTTT
TRBJ2-6	few	TRBV12-3/TRBV12-4	-	CASRSEAFLDSGANVLTF	TGTGCCAGCAGATCCGAGGCTTTCCTCGACTCTGGGGCCAACGTCCTGACTTTC
TRBJ1-2	-	TRBV6-1	-	CASSRRGGAPNYGYTF	TGTGCCAGCAGCCGACGGGGCGGGGCGCCTAACTATGGCTACACCTTC
TRBJ1-1	-	TRBV20-1	-	CSAQQGLMAEAFF	TGCAGTGCTCAGCAGGGGCTTATGGCTGAAGCTTTCTTT
TRBJ2-2	-	TRBV5-1	-	CASSFLPGEATGELFF	TGCGCCAGCAGCTTCCTCCCTGGAGAGGCCACCGGGGAGCTGTTTTTT
TRBJ1-1	-	TRBV6-1	-	CATLRTGRTYTEAFF	TGTGCCACTCTAAGAACAGGGAGGACGTACACTGAAGCTTTCTTT
TRBJ2-1	many	TRBV20-1	TRBD2	CSGGLAGDEQFF	TGCAGTGGGGGACTAGCGGGGGATGAGCAGTTCTTC
TRBJ1-1	-	TRBV20-1	TRBD1	CSAESGDRKGWDTEAFF	TGCAGTGCTGAATCGGGGGACAGAAAAGGATGGGACACTGAAGCTTTCTTT
TRBJ2-7	few	TRBV5-5	TRBD2	CASRDKGLAGIYEQYF	TGTGCCAGCAGGGACAAGGGACTAGCGGGAATCTACGAGCAGTACTTC
TRBJ2-1	-	TRBV20-1	-	CSARGLIHEQFF	TGCAGTGCTAGAGGTTTAATCCATGAGCAGTTCTTC
TRBJ2-7	-	TRBV2	-	CASEIRGHNYEQYF	TGTGCCAGCGAGATTAGAGGACACAATTACGAGCAGTACTTC
TRBJ2-5	few	TRBV3-1	-	CASSQDTKRATETQYF	TGTGCCAGCAGCCAAGACACTAAGAGGGCAACAGAGACCCAGTACTTC
TRBJ1-1	-	TRBV10-3	-	CAIRGRQRAEAFF	TGTGCCATCAGGGGTCGACAGAGAGCTGAAGCTTTCTTT
TRBJ2-7	few	TRBV12-3/TRBV12-4	-	CASSLAGTWNEQYF	TGTGCCAGCAGTCTAGCCGGGACTTGGAACGAGCAGTACTTC